This T cell receptor (beta chain) came from a study of OX40 agonist ivuxolimab in advanced cancers. For the study at large: The patients received ivuxolimab by intravenous route every 2 weeks at 0.01 to 10 mg/kg.

Study-wide findings and caveats: The CD4+ and CD8+ T cells in the blood had expanded clonally by week 6 at 0.1 to 3.0 mg/kg. Average numbers of expanded clones were greater in CD8+ T cells than in CD4+.

Clones were sequenced by immunoSEQ multiplex PCR, and TCRdb holds only the in-frame ones, with some missing. The sample lists roughly 35,000 clones; roughly 79% were seen once. A history of autoimmune disease or systemic immunosuppression excluded patients. Of note for this clone: Its specificity is not known.

The J segment lost 2 bases and the V segment lost 5 bases, leaving 7 bases of the junction unmatched. The CDR3 consists of 15 residues. Per the germline V gene, CDR1 is WSHSY and CDR2 is SAAADI. The sequencing used CD4+ or CD8+ T cells sorted from blood, collected in a trial of the OX40 agonist ivuxolimab. The TCR comes from an adult with an advanced solid tumor such as melanoma, head and neck, liver or kidney cancer. This sequence joins TRBV10-2 and TRBJ2-3; 7 bases match TRBD1. This CDR3 reads CASSSDRVNTDTQYF. The CDR3 nucleotides are TGCGCCAGCAGTTCAGACAGGGTTAACACAGATACGCAGTATTTT.